Given below is one T cell receptor (beta chain) in context. Its antigen is as yet unknown. Investigators reverse transcribed all isolated RNA, so they sequenced expressed TCRB transcripts. Here immunoSEQ multiplex PCR was the method, and the copy in TCRdb shows in-frame clones only, minus some. The sample has fewer than 250,000 clones; roughly 15% are singletons. V shed 3 bases, J shed 2 bases, and the junction held 3 bases outside the gene matches. Germline CDR1 and CDR2: SGHRS and YFSETQ. The CDR3 spans 14 residues. These data originate in a study of beta chain features in type 1 diabetes. All of the sorted populations showed purity greater than 98%. Study-wide points: In type 1 diabetes patients, VDJ junctions had fewer insertions; deletions at these junctions were more frequent. The study found moderately but significantly shorter TCRB CDR3s in all four CD4+ subsets of Type 1 diabetes patients.

The gene calls are TRBV5-1 and TRBJ2-3; the match to TRBD1 covers 7 bases. The sample was naive CD4+ T cells from blood. This sequence originates from a woman aged 40 to 50 in good health. CDR3 protein: CASSSTGATDTQYF. Written as DNA, the CDR3 is TGCGCCAGCAGCTCTACAGGGGCCACAGATACGCAGTATTTT.